This T cell receptor beta chain was recorded in a study of T cells after yellow fever vaccination (dated by TCRdb to about 2019). Broadly, across the study: Libraries from fractions with low cell numbers were prepared with the SMART-Seq v4 Ultra Low Input RNA kit. Blood samples were taken at several timepoints before and after primary and secondary immunization, and bulk PBMC replicates and cell subsets were isolated. The cohort comprised two healthy male donors, one aged 18 to 30 and one aged 30 to 40 years. To track T-cell clones before and after primary and booster YFV17D yellow fever vaccination, bulk TCR alpha and beta repertoires were sequenced longitudinally.

The sample's treatment or condition, from its label and the paper: live attenuated yellow fever vaccine strain. A standard Ficoll-Paque protocol was used to isolate PBMCs from peripheral blood. Dynabeads CD4 and CD8 positive selection kits were used to isolate the CD4 and CD8 T-cell fractions. TriZol was used to extract RNA from bulk PBMCs, from CD4 and CD8 fractions, and from dextramer-positive and dextramer-negative fractions. Overall results and qualifications from the work: Compared with the primary T-cell response, the secondary T-cell response was weaker but faster, peaking on day 5 rather than day 15. A small share of clonotypes was detected in both CD4 and CD8 compartments, with the overlap likely arising from convergent recombination. Most clones expanded after primary vaccination (around 96% of CD4 and around 89% of CD8) were re-detected after the booster, suggesting that broad memory maintenance occurred. FACS-sorted repertoires could contain abundant contaminating clonotypes from the bulk population, so computational filtering was required. Because the study included only a couple of donors, the extent to which the findings can be generalized is limited.

This clonotype was observed at least ten times. The specificity of this receptor is unknown. The input lacks base qualities; no much larger clone sits a single base away. TCR cDNA was made using 5'RACE template switching, a step that added a universal primer site and unique molecular identifiers. Priming of cDNA synthesis was performed from both the TCR alpha and TCR beta constant segments. Library amplification involved two PCR steps, and the second step added sample barcodes and sequencing adapters. Sequencing of libraries was done on Illumina HiSeq 2500 (2x100 bp) or NovaSeq (2x150 bp). The authors' analysis ran thus. Demultiplexing of reads and collapsing into UMI consensus sequences were performed with MIGEC, and V(D)J alignment was carried out with MiXCR. Clonotypes responding to the vaccine were identified with edgeR on replicate PBMC samples, with the criteria of FDR below 0.01 and a log2 fold change above 5 up to day 15. Each bulk clonotype received a CD4 or CD8 identity based on whether the sequenced CD4 or CD8 repertoire contained that clonotype at higher abundance. TCRdb's own reprocessing of the public reads used fastp at Q25 and MiXCR and kept productive beta chains. CDR3 protein sequences are deduplicated, and each keeps its most common genes and DNA. TCRdb, not the authors, supplied the V and J calls. The sample yields some 120,000 distinct CDR3 sequences; 7.4% were counted once. The top ten constitute approximately 2.7% of the sample.

CDR1 and CDR2 are read off the germline V gene as KGHDR and SFDVKD. Between the V and J ends, shortened by 4 bases and 5 bases respectively, the junction contains 18 bases. From cysteine to phenylalanine, the CDR3 is 16 amino acids long. CDR3 DNA is the only sequence kept; it has 48 bases, read in frame from the first base. The sequence derives from a man between 18 and 29 years old who received the YFV17D yellow fever vaccine. This material consisted of CD4+ T cells sorted from PBMCs, taken roughly 10 days after the first yellow fever vaccination. The chain couples TRBV24-1 to TRBJ2-3; too little of a D gene remains to name it. The CDR3 region reads CATSDNLGGSGDTQYF. The nucleotides are TGTGCCACCAGTGACAATCTAGGTGGGTCGGGAGATACGCAGTATTTT.